This TCR beta chain appears in the sequencing data of a study of shared clonotypes between healthy human individuals. Sorted subsets were amplified in replicate PCRs using around 220 ng DNA, 25,000 to 30,000 T cell genomes. The method was immunoSEQ multiplex PCR; TCRdb's version includes in-frame clones alone and lacks a portion of them. The repertoire holds more than 1 million clones, around 78% seen once, with around 0.47% in the top ten. Notes on this clone: Other DNA sequences in the sample encode the same CDR3.

The germline V and J ends were trimmed by 1 base and 0 bases, with 4 bases remaining between them. This CDR3 is built from 14 residues. CDR1 and CDR2 from the germline V gene are SEHNR and FQNEAQ (reference sequence). The donor population consisted of healthy HIV-negative adults with no recent acute infections or vaccinations. Memory CD4+ cells were the fraction left after CD45RA+ naive selection. V and J are TRBV7-9 and TRBJ2-4; D unresolved. This clonotype originated in a man aged 18 to 29 in good health. Some clones in this sample may be carry-over from other donors' samples. Sequenced material: memory CD4+ T cells from PBMCs. Subset given: CD45RA-negative fraction. The CDR3 spells CASSLGGAKNIQYF. The CDR3 DNA reads as TGTGCCAGCAGCTTAGGGGGAGCCAAAAACATTCAGTACTTC.